This T cell receptor beta chain was sequenced for a study of blood T cells in healthy people across ages. At least ten counts were recorded for this clonotype. Trimming took off 0 bases at V and 2 bases at J, with 13 bases between the two ends. Germline CDR1 reads DFQATT; CDR2 reads SNEGSKA (reference sequence). This CDR3 spans 15 amino acids. Isolated PBMCs totaled at least 7 million in each sample. Each sample yielded at least 5.5 micrograms of PBMC total RNA. Next came a second PCR, run for roughly 6 to 11 cycles, which used a sample-barcoded 5' primer along with a J-beta primer mix. TCRdb recomputed calls from the 5' RACE reads with MiXCR, one row per CDR3 protein. This sample has some 1.1 million distinct CDR3 sequences, with 35% to 40% found just once.

The clonotype originates from a man younger than 30 in good health. This chain links TRBV20-1 with TRBJ2-5, with D perhaps TRBD1 (5 bases). The sequencing input was blood. The CDR3 region is CSARDRQLLQETQYF. The CDR3 region has the DNA TGCAGTGCTAGAGACCGACAGCTCTTACAAGAGACCCAGTACTTC.